The rows below give T cell receptor beta chains drawn from one sample of a study of tumor-infiltrating lymphocytes in primary liver carcinoma. TCRdb fed the multiplex PCR reads into MiXCR, producing one record per CDR3 protein. The table lists about 310,000 distinct CDR3 sequences, approximately 65% of them singletons. Sequencing was performed on peripheral blood. These TCRs come from a man aged 35-49 years with primary liver carcinoma and hepatitis B virus infection. CDR3s include the opening cysteine and the closing phenylalanine or tryptophan.

CASSREAGRSYNEQFF TRBV4-2
CASSIWGGNYGYTF TRBV28
CASSLDRSIVGELFF TRBV7-9
CATSVETVSYEQYF TRBV24-1
CASSGTGRGNQPQHF TRBV7-9
CASSYLAGYTDTQYF TRBV5-1
CAWHGLGLGYTF TRBV30
CASSPREQETQYF TRBV5-4
CASNSSRRREQYF TRBV6-2/TRBV6-3
CTISQTGDNYGYTF TRBV10-3
CAWSPYFGTGDNQPQHF TRBV30
CASMILGSSYNEQFF TRBV28
CASRLGDISATQYF TRBV7-9
CANSPGLDYEQYF TRBV11-1
CACSYAGMETQYF TRBV6-6
CASSLDSRVSGNTIYF TRBV5-1
CASNRAGVGDTQYF TRBV6-6
CASSPRRVAGYNEQFF TRBV7-3
CSVQIAGQPQHF TRBV29-1
CASSYGLASLEQFF TRBV6-5
CASSLAAPPSYEQYF TRBV7-9
CASSLESGANVLTF TRBV6-5
CTCRMTSGGYEQYF TRBV12-3/TRBV12-4
CASSAGLANEQFF TRBV6-1
CASGLTSVNTEAFF TRBV11-2
CTSSESLWGGEQYF TRBV10-2
CTSSPRGSITQGTEAFF TRBV11-3
CASSLRDRGHEQYF TRBV7-9
CVSTSLAVLSGANILTF TRBV11-2
CASSPTGGEDTQYF TRBV11-1
CTSSQGREQFF TRBV4-3
CASSPLRHAQPQHF TRBV6-2/TRBV6-3
CSAINPGQGASGYTF TRBV20-1
CANSIWGFNQPQHF TRBV19
CAARIRTFF TRBV24-1
CAWIGGAGQPQHF TRBV30
CASSYRLPSINTEAFF TRBV6-6
CASSSGGQGYNEQFF TRBV6-5
CASGQEDIINQPQHF TRBV4-1
CVSTSGAVAGVGGELFF TRBV12-3/TRBV12-4
CASNLAASGRTGELFF TRBV5-4
CVSSREDRGTDTQYF TRBV11-1